Sequencing of this T cell receptor beta chain was carried out in a study of T cell therapy after organ transplantation. Turning to the study itself: Responders numbered eight and nonresponders two among 10 or so patients. Study results and limitations: In nonresponders, large pretherapy expansions changed minimally after therapy. Both transferred clonotypes and endogenous ones absent from products apparently reconstituted.

The CDR3 sequence is 15 residues long. Per germline, CDR1 SEHNR and CDR2 FQNEAQ (reference sequence). The V end was cut by 5 bases, the J end by 5 bases, with 18 bases between. As regards this clone: Its antigen is unidentified.

The assay was immunoSEQ multiplex PCR, and TCRdb's table has in-frame clones only and misses some. The sample lists some 1,300 clones, 60% to 75% occurring once. Drug-resistant or recurrent cytomegalovirus affected these solid-organ transplant recipient patients. This chain connects TRBV7-9 to TRBJ1-1, with D perhaps TRBD1 (5 bases). Material: CD8+ T cells from blood, obtained before autologous CMV-specific T cell therapy. The origin of this receptor is a human patient who had received a solid organ transplant and had CMV disease. The DNA for the CDR3 is TGTGCCAGCAGCGAAAGTCGAGGGGAAGGAACTGAAGCTTTCTTT. Amino acid sequence: CASSESRGEGTEAFF.